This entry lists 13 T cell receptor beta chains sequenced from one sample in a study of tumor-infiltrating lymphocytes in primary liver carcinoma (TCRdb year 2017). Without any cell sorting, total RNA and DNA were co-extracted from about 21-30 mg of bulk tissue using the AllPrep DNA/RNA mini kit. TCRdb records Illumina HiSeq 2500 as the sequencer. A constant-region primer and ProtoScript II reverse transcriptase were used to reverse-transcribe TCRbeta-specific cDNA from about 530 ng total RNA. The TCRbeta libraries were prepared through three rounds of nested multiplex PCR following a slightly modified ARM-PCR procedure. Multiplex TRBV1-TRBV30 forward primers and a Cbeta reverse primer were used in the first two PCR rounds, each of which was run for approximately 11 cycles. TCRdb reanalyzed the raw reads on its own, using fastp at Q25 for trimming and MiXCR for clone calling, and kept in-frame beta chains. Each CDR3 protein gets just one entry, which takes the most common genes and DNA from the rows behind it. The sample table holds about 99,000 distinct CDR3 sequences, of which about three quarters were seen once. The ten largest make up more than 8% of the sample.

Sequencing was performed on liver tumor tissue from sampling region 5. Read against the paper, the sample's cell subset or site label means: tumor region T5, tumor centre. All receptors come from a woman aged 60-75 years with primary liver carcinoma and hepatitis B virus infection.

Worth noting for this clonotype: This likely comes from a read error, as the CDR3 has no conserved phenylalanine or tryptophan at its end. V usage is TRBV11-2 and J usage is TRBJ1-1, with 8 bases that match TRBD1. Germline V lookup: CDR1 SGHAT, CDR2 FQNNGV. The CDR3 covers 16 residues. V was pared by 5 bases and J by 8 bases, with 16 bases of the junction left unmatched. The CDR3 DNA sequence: TGTGCCAGCAGCCTAAGTAAGCAGGGACAGGTCTCCGAAGCTTTCTAT. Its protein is CASSLSKQGQVSEAFY.

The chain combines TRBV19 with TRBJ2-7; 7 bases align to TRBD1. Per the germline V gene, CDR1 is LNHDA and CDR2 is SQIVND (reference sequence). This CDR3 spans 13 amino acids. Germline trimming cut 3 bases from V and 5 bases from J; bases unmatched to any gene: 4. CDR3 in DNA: TGTGCCAGTAGTATCCGAGACAGGGACGAGCAGTACTTC. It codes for CASSIRDRDEQYF.

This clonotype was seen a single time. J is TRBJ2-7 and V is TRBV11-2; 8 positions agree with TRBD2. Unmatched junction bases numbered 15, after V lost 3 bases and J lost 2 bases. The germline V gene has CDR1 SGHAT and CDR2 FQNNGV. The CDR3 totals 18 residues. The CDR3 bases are TGTGCCAGCAGCTTTTGTTGGGTCAGTCTAGCGGGTCCCTACGAGCAGTACTTC. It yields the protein CASSFCWVSLAGPYEQYF.

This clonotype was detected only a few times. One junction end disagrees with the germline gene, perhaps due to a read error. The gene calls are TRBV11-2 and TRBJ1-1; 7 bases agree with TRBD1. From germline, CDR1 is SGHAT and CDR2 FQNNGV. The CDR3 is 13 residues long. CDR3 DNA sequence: TGTGCGAGCAGCACCCAGGGGGACGCTGAAGCTTTCTTT. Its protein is CASSTQGDAEAFF.

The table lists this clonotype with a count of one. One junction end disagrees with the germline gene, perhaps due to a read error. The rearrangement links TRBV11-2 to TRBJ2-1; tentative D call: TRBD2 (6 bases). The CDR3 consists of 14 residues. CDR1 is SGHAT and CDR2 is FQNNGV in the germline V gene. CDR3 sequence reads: CASSLDLATYEQFF. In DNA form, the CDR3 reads TGTGCCAGTAGCTTAGATCTAGCGACCTATGAGCAGTTCTTC. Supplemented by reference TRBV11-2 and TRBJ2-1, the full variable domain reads EAGVAQSPRYKIIEKRQSVAFWCNPISGHATLYWYQQILGQGPKLLIQFQNNGVVDDSQLPKDRFSAERLKGVDSTLKIQPAKLEDSAVYLCASSLDLATYEQFFGPGTRLTVL.

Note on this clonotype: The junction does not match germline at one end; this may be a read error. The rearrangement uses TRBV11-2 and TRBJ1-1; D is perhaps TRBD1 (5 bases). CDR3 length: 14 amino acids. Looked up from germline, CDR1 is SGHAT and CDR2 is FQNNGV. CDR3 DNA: TGTGCCGGCAGCCGTACAGGCCCGAACGCTGAAGCTTTCTTT. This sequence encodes CAGSRTGPNAEAFF.

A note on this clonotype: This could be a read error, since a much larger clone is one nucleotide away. In DNA form, the CDR3 reads TGCGCCAGCAGGGAACGGGGGGCTGAAAGACTGTTTTTT. This translates into CASRERGAERLFF. The chain couples TRBV5-1 to TRBJ1-4; tentative D call: TRBD1 (6 bases). Per germline, CDR1 SGHRS and CDR2 YFSETQ. There are 13 residues in the CDR3.

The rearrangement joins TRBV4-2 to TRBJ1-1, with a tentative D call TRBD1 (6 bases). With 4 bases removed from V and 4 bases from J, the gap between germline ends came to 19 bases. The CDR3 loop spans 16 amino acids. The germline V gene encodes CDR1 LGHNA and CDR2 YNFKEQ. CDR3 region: CASSLMEGRGATEAFF. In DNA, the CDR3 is TGTGCCAGCAGCCTAATGGAAGGTCGGGGGGCCACTGAAGCTTTCTTT.

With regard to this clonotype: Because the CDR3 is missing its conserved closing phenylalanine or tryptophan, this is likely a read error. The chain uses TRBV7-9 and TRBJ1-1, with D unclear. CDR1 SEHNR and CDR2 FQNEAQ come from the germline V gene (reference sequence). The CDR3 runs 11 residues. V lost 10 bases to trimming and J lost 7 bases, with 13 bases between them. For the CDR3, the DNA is TGTGCCATGAGCCCGGGCCGTGAAGCTTTCTTG. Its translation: CAMSPGREAFL.

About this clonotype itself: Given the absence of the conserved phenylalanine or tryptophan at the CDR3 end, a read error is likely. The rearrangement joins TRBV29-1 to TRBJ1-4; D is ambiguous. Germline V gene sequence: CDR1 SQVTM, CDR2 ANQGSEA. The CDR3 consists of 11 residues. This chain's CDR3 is CNGLFSEKLFV. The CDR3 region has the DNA TGCAACGGCCTTTTTTCCGAAAAACTGTTTGTT.

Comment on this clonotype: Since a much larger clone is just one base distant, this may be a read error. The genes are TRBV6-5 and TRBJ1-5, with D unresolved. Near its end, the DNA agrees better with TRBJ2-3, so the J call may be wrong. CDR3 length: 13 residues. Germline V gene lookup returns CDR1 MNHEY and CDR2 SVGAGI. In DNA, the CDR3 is TGTGCCAGCAGTTACTTTCCCGGGCAGCTCCAGTATTTT. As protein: CASSYFPGQLQYF.

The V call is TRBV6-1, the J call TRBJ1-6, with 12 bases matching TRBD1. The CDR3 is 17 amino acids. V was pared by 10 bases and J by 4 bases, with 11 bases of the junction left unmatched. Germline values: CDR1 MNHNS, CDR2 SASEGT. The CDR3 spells CANTEGTGGRYNSPLHF. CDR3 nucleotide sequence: TGTGCCAACACAGAAGGGACAGGGGGCCGGTATAATTCACCCCTCCACTTT.

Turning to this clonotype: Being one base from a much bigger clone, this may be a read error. The chain's CDR3 is CASSLRGGSSEALF. The CDR3 DNA reads as TGTGCCAGCAGTTTAAGGGGGGGATCGTCTGAAGCTCTCTTT. The chain is built from TRBV28 and TRBJ1-1; a weak D match, TRBD1 (6 bases). The germline V gene encodes CDR1 MDHEN and CDR2 SYDVKM. There are 14 residues in the CDR3.